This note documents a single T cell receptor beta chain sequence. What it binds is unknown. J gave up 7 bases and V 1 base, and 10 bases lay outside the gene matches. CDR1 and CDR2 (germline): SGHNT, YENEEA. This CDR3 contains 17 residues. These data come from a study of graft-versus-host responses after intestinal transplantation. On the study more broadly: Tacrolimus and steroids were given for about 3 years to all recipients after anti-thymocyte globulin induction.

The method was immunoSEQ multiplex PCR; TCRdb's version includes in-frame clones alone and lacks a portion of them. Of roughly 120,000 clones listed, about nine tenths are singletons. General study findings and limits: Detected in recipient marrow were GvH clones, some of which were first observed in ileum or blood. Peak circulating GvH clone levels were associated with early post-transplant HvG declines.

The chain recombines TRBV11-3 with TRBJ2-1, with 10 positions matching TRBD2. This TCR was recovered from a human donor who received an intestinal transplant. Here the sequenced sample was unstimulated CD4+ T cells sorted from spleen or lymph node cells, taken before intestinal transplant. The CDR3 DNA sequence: TGTGCCAGCAGCTTAGCCGGAGCGGGAGGGCCTTTGAATGAGCAGTTCTTC. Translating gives CASSLAGAGGPLNEQFF.